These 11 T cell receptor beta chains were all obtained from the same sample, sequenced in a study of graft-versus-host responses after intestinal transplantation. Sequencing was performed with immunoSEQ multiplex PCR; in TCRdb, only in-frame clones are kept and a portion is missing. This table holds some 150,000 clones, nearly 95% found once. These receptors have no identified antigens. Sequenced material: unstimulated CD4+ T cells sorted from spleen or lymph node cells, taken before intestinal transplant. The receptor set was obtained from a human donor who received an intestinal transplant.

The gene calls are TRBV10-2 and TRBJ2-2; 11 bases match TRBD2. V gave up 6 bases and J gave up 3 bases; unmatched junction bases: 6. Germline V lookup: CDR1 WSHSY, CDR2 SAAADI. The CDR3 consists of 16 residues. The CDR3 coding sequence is TGCGCCAGCAGATTACTAGCGGGAGACGACACCGGGGAGCTGTTTTTT. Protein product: CASRLLAGDDTGELFF.

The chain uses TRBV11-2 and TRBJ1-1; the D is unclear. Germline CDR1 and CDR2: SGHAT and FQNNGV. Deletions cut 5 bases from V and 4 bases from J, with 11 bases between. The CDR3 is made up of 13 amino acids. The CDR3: CASSPNGITEAFF. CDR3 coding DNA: TGTGCCAGCAGCCCGAATGGTATCACTGAAGCTTTCTTT.

Here the CDR3 reads CASSLESGQETQYF. CDR3 nucleotide sequence: TGCGCCAGCAGCTTGGAAAGCGGCCAAGAGACCCAGTACTTC. J is TRBJ2-5 and V is TRBV5-1; D is possibly TRBD2 (5 bases). Germline-derived CDR1 and CDR2 are SGHRS and YFSETQ. This CDR3 contains 14 residues. With 0 bases removed from V and 1 base from J, the gap between germline ends came to 7 bases.

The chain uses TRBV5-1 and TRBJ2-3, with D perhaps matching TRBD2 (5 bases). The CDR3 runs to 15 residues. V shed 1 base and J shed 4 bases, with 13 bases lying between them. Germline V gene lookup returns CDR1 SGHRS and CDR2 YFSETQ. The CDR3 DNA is TGCGCCAGCAGCTTGCGGGAATTGGGCGCAGATACGCAGTATTTT. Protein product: CASSLRELGADTQYF.

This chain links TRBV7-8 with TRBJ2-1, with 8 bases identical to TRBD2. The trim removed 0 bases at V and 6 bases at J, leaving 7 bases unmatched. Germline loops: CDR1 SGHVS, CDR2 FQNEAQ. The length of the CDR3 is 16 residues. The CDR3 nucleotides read TGTGCCAGCAGCTTAGCGTACGGGAGGGCCCCCAATGAGCAGTTCTTC. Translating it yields CASSLAYGRAPNEQFF.

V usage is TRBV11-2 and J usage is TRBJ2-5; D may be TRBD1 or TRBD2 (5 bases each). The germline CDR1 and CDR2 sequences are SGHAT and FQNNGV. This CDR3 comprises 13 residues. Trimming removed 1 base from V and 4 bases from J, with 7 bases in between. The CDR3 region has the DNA TGTGCCAGCAGCTTAGGGGGGAGAGAGACCCAGTACTTC. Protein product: CASSLGGRETQYF.

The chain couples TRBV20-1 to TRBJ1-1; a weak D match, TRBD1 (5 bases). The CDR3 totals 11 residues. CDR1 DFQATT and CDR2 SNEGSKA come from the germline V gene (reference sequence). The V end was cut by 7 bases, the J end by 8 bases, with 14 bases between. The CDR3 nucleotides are TGCAGTGTTACGACTCAGGGAGAAGCTTTCTTT. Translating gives CSVTTQGEAFF.

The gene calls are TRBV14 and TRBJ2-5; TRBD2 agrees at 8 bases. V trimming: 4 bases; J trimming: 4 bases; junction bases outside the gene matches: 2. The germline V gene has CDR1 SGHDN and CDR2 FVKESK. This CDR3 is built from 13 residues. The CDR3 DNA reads TGTGCCAGCAGCCGAGCGGGAGCAGAGACCCAGTACTTC. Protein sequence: CASSRAGAETQYF.

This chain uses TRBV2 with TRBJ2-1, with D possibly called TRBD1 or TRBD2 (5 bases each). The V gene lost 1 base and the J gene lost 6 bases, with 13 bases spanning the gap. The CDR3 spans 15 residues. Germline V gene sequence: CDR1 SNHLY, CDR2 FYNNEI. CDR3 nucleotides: TGTGCCAGCAGTGAAGAGGGACGTAAAGGCAATGAGCAGTTCTTC. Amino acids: CASSEEGRKGNEQFF.

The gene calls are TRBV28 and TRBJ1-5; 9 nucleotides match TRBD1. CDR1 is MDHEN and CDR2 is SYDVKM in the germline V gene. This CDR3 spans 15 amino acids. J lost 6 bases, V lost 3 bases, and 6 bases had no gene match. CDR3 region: CASSFSNRGRQPQHF. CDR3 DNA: TGTGCCAGCAGTTTCTCTAACAGGGGGCGTCAGCCCCAGCATTTT.

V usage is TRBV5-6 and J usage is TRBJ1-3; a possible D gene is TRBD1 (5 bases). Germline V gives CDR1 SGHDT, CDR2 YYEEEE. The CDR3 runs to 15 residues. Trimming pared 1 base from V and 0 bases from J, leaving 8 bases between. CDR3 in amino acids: CASSLQGISGNTIYF. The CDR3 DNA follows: TGTGCCAGCAGCTTGCAGGGAATCTCTGGAAACACCATATATTTT.